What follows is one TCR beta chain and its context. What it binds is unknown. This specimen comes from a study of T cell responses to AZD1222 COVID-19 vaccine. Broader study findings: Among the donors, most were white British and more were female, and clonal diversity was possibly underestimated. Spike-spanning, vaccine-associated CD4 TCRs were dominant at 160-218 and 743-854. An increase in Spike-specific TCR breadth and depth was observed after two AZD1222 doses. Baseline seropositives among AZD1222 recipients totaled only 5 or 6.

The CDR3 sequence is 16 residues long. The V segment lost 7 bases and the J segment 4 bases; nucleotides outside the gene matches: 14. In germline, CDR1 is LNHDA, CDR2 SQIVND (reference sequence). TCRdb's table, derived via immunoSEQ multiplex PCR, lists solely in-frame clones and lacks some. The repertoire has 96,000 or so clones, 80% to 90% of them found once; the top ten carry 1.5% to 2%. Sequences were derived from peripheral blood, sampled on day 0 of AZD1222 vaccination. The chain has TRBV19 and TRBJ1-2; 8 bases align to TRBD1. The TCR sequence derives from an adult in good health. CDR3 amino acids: CASTQRPGQASYGYTF. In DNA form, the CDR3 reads TGTGCCAGTACCCAACGACCGGGACAGGCGTCCTATGGCTACACCTTC.